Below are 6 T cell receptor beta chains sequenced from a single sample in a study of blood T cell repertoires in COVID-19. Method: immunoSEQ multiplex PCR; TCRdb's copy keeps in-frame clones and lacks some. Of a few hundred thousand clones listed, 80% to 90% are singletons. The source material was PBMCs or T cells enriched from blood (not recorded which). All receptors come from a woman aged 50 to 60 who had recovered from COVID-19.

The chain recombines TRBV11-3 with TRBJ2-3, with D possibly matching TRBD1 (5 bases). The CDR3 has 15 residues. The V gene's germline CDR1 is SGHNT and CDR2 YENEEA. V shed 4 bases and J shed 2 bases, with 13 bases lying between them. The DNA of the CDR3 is TGTGCCAGCAGCTCAGGCAGGGAAATCACAGATACGCAGTATTTT. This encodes CASSSGREITDTQYF.

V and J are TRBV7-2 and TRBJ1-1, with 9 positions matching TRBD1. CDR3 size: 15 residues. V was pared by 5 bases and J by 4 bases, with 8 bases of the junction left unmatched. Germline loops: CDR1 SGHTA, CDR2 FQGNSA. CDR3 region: CASSPGQGYFTEAFF. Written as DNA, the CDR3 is TGTGCCAGCAGCCCGGGACAGGGCTATTTCACTGAAGCTTTCTTT.

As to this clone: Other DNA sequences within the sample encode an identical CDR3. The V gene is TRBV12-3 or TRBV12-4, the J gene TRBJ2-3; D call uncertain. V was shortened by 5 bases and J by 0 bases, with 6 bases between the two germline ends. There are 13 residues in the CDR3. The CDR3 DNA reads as TGTGCCAGCAGTGCCAGGAGCACAGATACGCAGTATTTT. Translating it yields CASSARSTDTQYF.

Here the CDR3 DNA reads TGCGCCAGCCGGACAGGAAGCTCCTACGAGCAGTACTTC. It translates to CASRTGSSYEQYF. The rearrangement joins TRBV5-1 to TRBJ2-7, with TRBD1 matching 7 bases. J was trimmed by 0 bases and V by 7 bases; bases with no gene match: 4. From germline, CDR1 is SGHRS and CDR2 YFSETQ. There are 13 residues in the CDR3.

The chain's CDR3 is CASSLLGTSGAETQYF. CDR3 nucleotide sequence: TGCGCCAGCAGCTTGCTAGGGACTAGCGGCGCAGAGACCCAGTACTTC. This chain links TRBV5-1 with TRBJ2-5; 11 positions match TRBD2. V was pared by 1 base and J by 4 bases, with 6 bases of the junction left unmatched. Looked up from germline, CDR1 is SGHRS and CDR2 is YFSETQ. This CDR3 has 16 residues.

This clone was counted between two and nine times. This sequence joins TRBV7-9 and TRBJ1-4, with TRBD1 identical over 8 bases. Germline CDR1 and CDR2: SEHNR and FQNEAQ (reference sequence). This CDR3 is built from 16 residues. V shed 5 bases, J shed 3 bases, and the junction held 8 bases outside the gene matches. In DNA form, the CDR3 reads TGTGCCAGCAGCAGAAAACAGGGGGTTGCTAATGAAAAACTGTTTTTT. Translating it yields CASSRKQGVANEKLFF.